This T cell receptor (beta chain) is from a study of blood T cells in healthy people across ages (dated by TCRdb to about 2015). For context, the study as a whole: In model experiments, template switching captured roughly one uniquely barcoded TCR beta cDNA molecule for every two T cells. To track age-related changes in TCR beta repertoire diversity, the study relied on deep sequencing normalized with unique cDNA molecular identifiers. The donors were split into four age groups: young (average 16 years), middle-aged (39), aged (roughly 60) and long-lived (roughly 88). For two donors (one aged 18 to 29 and one aged 80 or older), the study analyzed two additional independent replicas of 1 million unique cDNA reads from the same blood draw.

The germline V gene sets CDR1 to SGHRS and CDR2 to YFSETQ. The V end loses 1 base and the J end loses 6 bases, and a stretch of 14 bases separates them. Counted from cysteine to phenylalanine, this CDR3 has 15 amino acids. Just the 45-base CDR3 DNA is kept, in frame starting at base 1. Systemically healthy Caucasian individuals from Russia, some 40 in total and aged roughly 6 to 100 years, were included as donors. Each donor gave around 9.8 milliliters of peripheral blood, collected into EDTA-treated Vacutainer tubes. Ficoll-Paque density-gradient centrifugation was used to isolate PBMCs, with at least 6.5 million per sample. Total RNA, at least 5.5 micrograms per sample, was extracted from PBMCs with Trizol reagent. For every donor, flow cytometry on a PBMC aliquot measured the percentage of naive CD45RAhigh/CD27high T cells. The library relied on 5' RACE. The sequencer was an Illumina HiSeq 2500. A second PCR of roughly 7 to 12 cycles was run with a J-beta primer mix and a sample-barcoded 5' primer. A template-switch 5' adaptor carrying 12 random nucleotides introduced a unique molecular identifier onto each TCR beta cDNA molecule. Each sample yielded at least 2.5 million CDR3-containing paired-end reads. First-strand cDNA synthesis was performed from all RNA using the Mint cDNA synthesis kit, with priming by a TRBC-specific oligonucleotide. Following uracil-DNA glycosylase treatment, a first 18-cycle PCR with universal primers M1SS and BC2_uni_R was performed on all cDNA. In the source study's methods: Normalization of each sample was performed by random selection of 1 million high-quality reads, each carrying a distinct molecular identifier. Instead of being binned into consensus sequences, reads with shared molecular identifiers were discarded. MiTCR, with a Q25 quality threshold and the strictest error-elimination algorithm, was used for CDR3 identification, clonotype clustering and error correction. A nonparametric unseen species model using Euler transformation provided a lower-bound estimate of total TCR beta diversity. The raw public data were reprocessed by TCRdb itself: fastp quality trimming at Q25, MiXCR clonotype calling, in-frame beta chains only. CDR3 protein sequences are deduplicated, and each keeps its most common genes and DNA. TCRdb's processing, not the authors', yielded these V and J calls. The sample has 450,000 to 600,000 distinct CDR3 sequences on record, approximately 26% of them singletons. Roughly 3.5% of the sample goes to the ten largest clones.

This clonotype was detected only a few times. No cognate antigen has been identified for it. No quality values exist for individual bases; no much larger clone is one base distant. Findings and caveats that apply to the study as a whole: There was a strong correlation between observed TCR beta diversity and the percentage of naive T cells measured by flow cytometry. Donor CMV infection status was unknown, potentially confounding age-related changes in expanded clonotypes. The long-lived group showed more naive CD4+ T cells, fewer expanded clones and increased TCR diversity than the aged group, suggesting age selection. Because profiling used bulk unsorted PBMCs, naive and antigen-experienced compartments could not be compared conclusively. Observed TCR beta diversity per million T cells fell roughly linearly with age, and a significant reduction was already apparent by age roughly 40. Estimates of total diversity based on one million sequenced T cells were regarded as lower bounds and as underestimates.

These data also featured in a second study, about T cells of mothers and their children. Drawing on the second study: Donors were nine systemically healthy Caucasian individuals: three mothers and their six children. cDNA synthesis used all of the extracted RNA, with approximately 1.6 ug of RNA in each 15 ul reaction. In the second PCR, the M1S primer added sample barcodes and 2-4 random nucleotides. Over 8.5 million TCR beta CDR3 reads were obtained for each mother, and about 3 million reads were obtained for each child. Thymic selection similarly shapes TCR recombination output in related and unrelated pairs, with minor effect from inherited differences. Normalized repertoire overlap in related mother-child pairs was always slightly higher than in unrelated mother-child pairs, but the difference was never significant. Persistent microchimeric T cell clones were not detected, at a sensitivity of about 99 clones per million clonotypes. The study used deep NGS to compare TCR beta repertoires of mothers and children, seeking features distinguishing related mother-child pairs from unrelated individuals. On average, the children were approximately 11 +/- 4 years old, while the mothers were about 40 +/- 4 years old. After adapter ligation with NEBNext reagents, the libraries were sequenced on Illumina HiSeq 2000 with 100+100 nt paired-end reads. To avoid cross-contamination, the mother libraries and the child libraries were prepared a month apart and sequenced in separate runs. For each donor, between 500,000 and 2,000,000 distinct TCR beta clonotypes were identified. Naive TCR beta clonotypes were estimated from low-frequency clonotypes matched to each donor's FACS-determined naive share, without sorting.

Material: blood. Recombination linked TRBV5-1 to TRBJ2-4, with TRBD1 as a weak D call on 6 bases. The source of this sequence is a boy aged 2-9 years in good health. The CDR3 region: CASSLTGTWTNIQYF. The bases read TGCGCCAGCAGCTTGACAGGGACCTGGACAAACATTCAGTACTTC.